Sequencing of this TCR beta chain was carried out in a study of blood T cell repertoires in COVID-19 (TCRdb year 2020). Broadly, across the study: Collaborator samples came from the United States, Italy and Spain and covered acute and convalescent phases of COVID-19. The material from the prospective study consisted of cDNA or gDNA derived from T cells, B-cell-depleted T cells, or PBMCs. Subjects who had been exposed to COVID-19, were actively infected with it, or had recovered from it provided the deeply sampled blood TCRbeta repertoires that made up the dataset. The repertoires were released in a freely available public database intended as a resource for research on the immune response to SARS-CoV-2. Samples came from the ongoing ImmuneRACE study (first 160 participants) plus 1,254 subjects from 6 global collaborators. Nearly every sample came with metadata listing a de-identified subject ID, COVID-19 status, age in years and sex. Where HLA class I and class II types were available, the types were taken from metadata supplied by the sample provider, not from assay-based typing. Study-wide findings and limitations: The quantity of clinical and demographic metadata differed by source and by participant and was supplied without curation.

The CDR3 starts with the cysteine, ends with the phenylalanine, and has 17 residues. The only DNA kept is the CDR3, 51 bases in frame from the first base. TCRbeta CDR3 regions were amplified from genomic DNA using the immunoSEQ Assay, a bias-controlled multiplex PCR. The authors' analysis ran thus. The number of nucleated cells in each sample was estimated by amplification of reference gene primers within the assay. To quantify the absolute abundance of each unique TCRbeta CDR3 rearrangement, sequence reads were collapsed and filtered. For each sample, productive Simpson clonality was calculated as the square root of Simpson's diversity index across productive rearrangements. The source is immuneACCESS, and TCRdb retained only in-frame sequences with V and J called. Part of the clones is not carried over; for the studies checked, unresolved V genes explain less than half of this, and the remainder is unexplained. The V and J calls and clone size were taken over from that table, and D and trimming were inferred from the DNA. The sample contains 68,000 or so clones, nearly 85% of them found a single time. The ten largest account for approximately 39% of the sample.

Collaborating institutions collected whole blood in K2EDTA tubes following their own protocols. For TCRbeta analysis, collaborators shipped samples as frozen whole blood, isolated PBMCs, or DNA extracted from either of those sample types. This clone turned up a few times. Its antigen is currently not known. No base quality values were provided; no much bigger clone lies one nucleotide off. Recombination connected TRBV21-1 to TRBJ1-1; the table assigns TRBD1, which was not confirmed against the DNA. TRBV21-1 is marked as a pseudogene. Sequenced material: peripheral blood. The source of this sequence is a human donor in a cohort sampled during active COVID-19. CDR3 loop: CASSRGDRGLWNTEAFF. The base sequence is TGTGCCAGCAGCAGGGGTGACAGGGGGCTCTGGAACACTGAAGCTTTCTTT.